The 24 T cell receptor beta chains listed next were all sequenced from one sample in a study of cytomegalovirus exposure and HLA in healthy donors. Measured with immunoSEQ multiplex PCR; TCRdb has only the in-frame clones, and not every one. The top ten hold over 1.1% of the sample, which has about 110,000 clones, roughly 88% seen once. Sequencing input: PBMCs. These receptors were obtained from a woman aged 25 to 39 in good health and CMV-seropositive.

The chain is built from TRBV7-7 and TRBJ2-1, with TRBD2 matching 7 bases. Germline CDR1 reads SSHAT; CDR2 reads FNYEAQ (reference sequence). This CDR3 comprises 17 residues. With 5 bases clipped from V and 4 bases from J, the junction kept 14 bases outside the gene matches. The DNA for the CDR3 is TGTGCCAGCAGCAAATTACCGTCGGGGGGTTTGTACAATGAGCAGTTCTTC. It codes for CASSKLPSGGLYNEQFF.

This chain connects TRBV6-5 to TRBJ2-3; D possibly corresponds to TRBD2 (6 bases). The germline CDR1 and CDR2 sequences are MNHEY and SVGAGI. Trimming left V 5 bases short and J 9 bases short, with 18 bases between. This CDR3 spans 14 amino acids. CDR3 nucleotides: TGTGCCAGCAGTCCGGACTACCATCCCCGAACGCAGTATTTT. This codes for CASSPDYHPRTQYF.

The genes are TRBV6-1 and TRBJ1-1, with 8 bases lining up with TRBD1. The CDR3 spans 15 residues. V was clipped by 6 bases and J by 0 bases; unmatched bases: 6. Germline-derived CDR1 and CDR2 are MNHNS and SASEGT. CDR3 residues: CASRSPGGLNTEAFF. The CDR3 nucleotides read TGTGCCAGCAGGTCCCCAGGGGGCTTGAACACTGAAGCTTTCTTT.

This clone appeared a few times. This chain uses TRBV13 with TRBJ2-7; TRBD2 matches at 8 bases. Per germline, CDR1 PRHDT and CDR2 FYEKMQ (reference sequence). This CDR3 region has 16 residues. V shed 0 bases and J 5 bases; nucleotides not matched to a gene: 9. The CDR3 is CASSLGLAGGGNEQYF. CDR3 DNA sequence: TGTGCCAGCAGCTTAGGCTTGGCGGGGGGCGGGAACGAGCAGTACTTC. Together with reference TRBV13 and TRBJ2-7, the CDR3 gives the full variable domain: AAGVIQSPRHLIKEKRETATLKCYPIPRHDTVYWYQQGPGQDPQFLISFYEKMQSDKGSIPDRFSAQQFSDYHSELNMSSLELGDSALYFCASSLGLAGGGNEQYFGPGTRLTVT.

The chain combines TRBV6-6 with TRBJ2-1; D is possibly TRBD1 (5 bases). This CDR3 has 15 residues. Germline CDR1 is MNHNY and CDR2 is SVGAGI (reference sequence). V shed 0 bases and J shed 7 bases, with 13 bases lying between them. DNA for the CDR3: TGTGCCAGCAGTTACTCGATTCAGGGAAAGAATGAGCAGTTCTTC. Translated: CASSYSIQGKNEQFF.

This chain uses TRBV14 with TRBJ1-4, with D perhaps TRBD1 (5 bases). Germline V gene sequence: CDR1 SGHDN, CDR2 FVKESK. Trimming took 4 bases from V and 4 from J, leaving 13 bases between them. The CDR3 is made up of 15 amino acids. CDR3 in amino acids: CASSPGWGVNEKLFF. The CDR3 coding sequence is TGTGCCAGCAGCCCCGGCTGGGGGGTTAATGAAAAACTGTTTTTT.

The CDR3, as DNA: TGTGCCTGGATCCCTGGCAGGAACACTGAAGCTTTCTTT. Its protein is CAWIPGRNTEAFF. The chain couples TRBV30 to TRBJ1-1, with no clear D. CDR3 length: 13 residues. Between the trimmed V and J ends, which lost 4 bases and 1 base, there was a span of 10 bases. Germline CDR1 reads GTSNPN; CDR2 reads SVGIG (reference sequence). Complete variable domain (other parts from reference TRBV30 and TRBJ1-1): SQTIHQWPATLVQPVGSPLSLECTVEGTSNPNLYWYRQAAGRGLQLLFYSVGIGQISSEVPQNLSASRPQDRQFILSSKKLLLSDSGFYLCAWIPGRNTEAFFGQGTRLTVV.

This rearrangement joins TRBV7-9 to TRBJ2-3, with D possibly TRBD1 on 6 matching bases. Trimming took off 3 bases at V and 2 bases at J, with 9 bases between the two ends. CDR3 length equals 14 residues. The germline CDR1 and CDR2 sequences are SEHNR and FQNEAQ (reference sequence). CDR3 nucleotide sequence: TGTGCCAGCAGCTTTGGACAGCCCACAGATACGCAGTATTTT. It encodes CASSFGQPTDTQYF.

The chain's CDR3 is CASSPGQGYEQYF. DNA for the CDR3: TGTGCCAGCAGCCCCGGACAGGGGTACGAGCAGTACTTC. This chain connects TRBV13 to TRBJ2-7; TRBD1 aligns across 9 bases. The CDR3 covers 13 residues. Germline trimming cut 5 bases from V and 4 bases from J; bases unmatched to any gene: 3. The germline gives CDR1 PRHDT, CDR2 FYEKMQ (reference sequence).

The chain employs TRBV7-6 and TRBJ2-7; D may be TRBD1 (6 bases). Between the trimmed V and J ends, which lost 0 bases and 3 bases, there was a span of 12 bases. Germline V gene lookup returns CDR1 SGHVS and CDR2 FNYEAQ. The CDR3 contains 15 residues. The CDR3 protein is CASSLAGADFYEQYF. CDR3 nucleotide sequence: TGTGCCAGCAGCTTAGCGGGGGCCGATTTCTACGAGCAGTACTTC.

The chain is built from TRBV27 and TRBJ2-1; 8 bases are a match to TRBD2. V was pared by 4 bases and J by 0 bases, with 5 bases of the junction left unmatched. The CDR3 contains 16 residues. CDR1 MNHEY and CDR2 SMNVEV come from the germline V gene (reference sequence). The chain's CDR3 is CASSYTSGSSYNEQFF. In nucleotides, the CDR3 is TGTGCCAGCAGTTACACTAGCGGAAGCTCCTACAATGAGCAGTTCTTC.

This chain links TRBV5-4 with TRBJ1-2, with D possibly matching TRBD1 (6 bases). This CDR3 has 15 amino acids. Germline lookup yields CDR1 SGHNT and CDR2 YYREEE (reference sequence). Trimming left V 0 bases short and J 8 bases short, with 17 bases between. The CDR3 sequence: CASSLVTGPQAGYTF. CDR3 DNA sequence: TGTGCCAGCAGCTTGGTTACAGGGCCCCAAGCGGGCTACACCTTC. Using reference TRBV5-4 and TRBJ1-2 for the parts outside the CDR3, the full variable domain is ETGVTQSPTHLIKTRGQQVTLRCSSQSGHNTVSWYQQALGQGPQFIFQYYREEENGRGNFPPRFSGLQFPNYSSELNVNALELDDSALYLCASSLVTGPQAGYTFGSGTRLTVV.

This chain uses TRBV18 with TRBJ2-7; D possibly corresponds to TRBD2 (5 bases). Germline assignment: CDR1 KGHSH and CDR2 LQKENI. The CDR3 spans 14 residues. The V end lost 6 bases, the J end lost 1 base, and 13 bases lay between the germline ends. CDR3 in DNA: TGTGCCAGCTCCCCCGCCGGCGGGTCCTACGAGCAGTACTTC. Residues: CASSPAGGSYEQYF.

The chain carries TRBV30 and TRBJ1-1; possible D gene TRBD1, 5 bases. V lost 5 bases to trimming and J lost 8 bases, with 18 bases between them. Germline CDR1 and CDR2: GTSNPN and SVGIG (reference sequence). The CDR3 has 13 amino acids. This CDR3 reads CAWRGTARKEAFF. For the CDR3, the DNA is TGTGCCTGGCGCGGGACCGCCCGAAAAGAAGCTTTCTTT.

The genes are TRBV18 and TRBJ1-2; D perhaps matches TRBD1 (5 bases). The germline gives CDR1 KGHSH, CDR2 LQKENI. The CDR3 length is 13 residues. Trimming took off 2 bases at V and 9 bases at J, with 13 bases between the two ends. The CDR3, as DNA: TGTGCCAGCTCACCAAGGGGCGTATCCAGCTACACCTTC. It specifies CASSPRGVSSYTF.

The chain couples TRBV5-1 to TRBJ2-7; TRBD2 agrees at 16 bases. Trimming cost V 3 bases and J 7 bases; bases outside gene matches: 4. This CDR3 has 15 amino acids. Germline V gene lookup returns CDR1 SGHRS and CDR2 YFSETQ. The CDR3 here is CASSSGTSGGEEQYF. CDR3 coding DNA: TGCGCCAGCAGCTCCGGGACTAGCGGGGGGGAAGAGCAGTACTTC.

This chain joins TRBV9 and TRBJ2-5, with 10 nucleotides matching TRBD2. The CDR3 runs 15 residues. The germline V gene encodes CDR1 SGDLS and CDR2 YYNGEE. Germline trimming cut 1 base from V and 5 bases from J; bases unmatched to any gene: 5. CDR3 protein: CASSVSGGASETQYF. The CDR3 region has the DNA TGTGCCAGCAGCGTAAGCGGGGGGGCCTCGGAGACCCAGTACTTC. The complete variable domain, with remaining parts taken from reference TRBV9 and TRBJ2-5, reads DSGVTQTPKHLITATGQRVTLRCSPRSGDLSVYWYQQSLDQGLQFLIQYYNGEERAKGNILERFSAQQFPDLHSELNLSSLELGDSALYFCASSVSGGASETQYFGPGTRLLVL.

The gene calls are TRBV5-1 and TRBJ2-2; D is perhaps TRBD2 (6 bases). The ends were cut back, 0 bases at V and 7 bases at J, with 13 bases in the middle. CDR1 is SGHRS and CDR2 is YFSETQ in the germline V gene. The CDR3 covers 15 residues. The CDR3 DNA reads TGCGCCAGCAGCTTGGATAGTATCGGGGGCGGGGAGCTGTTTTTT. Its protein is CASSLDSIGGGELFF.

The chain is built from TRBV5-1 and TRBJ1-1, with D unclear. The V gene's germline CDR1 is SGHRS and CDR2 YFSETQ. Trimming took off 4 bases at V and 1 base at J, with 17 bases between the two ends. The CDR3 contains 16 residues. Here the CDR3 reads CASSPGSLIENTEAFF. The CDR3 DNA reads TGCGCCAGCAGCCCCGGGTCACTTATTGAGAACACTGAAGCTTTCTTT.

This clone has only one observation. This sequence joins TRBV10-2 and TRBJ1-5, with TRBD1 identical over 7 bases. Germline V gives CDR1 WSHSY, CDR2 SAAADI. The ends lost 6 bases at V and 9 bases at J; junction bases unmatched: 11. The CDR3 contains 14 residues. This CDR3 is CASRDTGVLGPQHF. Here the CDR3 DNA reads TGCGCCAGCAGAGATACAGGGGTCCTAGGGCCCCAGCATTTT.

The chain couples TRBV5-1 to TRBJ2-1; the match to TRBD2 covers 10 bases. Trimming at V came to 7 bases and at J to 6 bases, leaving 10 bases not matched to a gene. The CDR3 sequence is 15 residues long. The germline V gene encodes CDR1 SGHRS and CDR2 YFSETQ. This chain's CDR3 is CASRAELAGGNEQFF. The CDR3 DNA is TGCGCCAGCCGAGCAGAGTTAGCGGGAGGCAATGAGCAGTTCTTC.

The CDR3 region has the DNA TGTGCCAGCAGAGGGGCCCGCACAGATACGCAGTATTTT. Amino acids: CASRGARTDTQYF. The chain uses TRBV2 and TRBJ2-3, with a tentative D call TRBD1 (5 bases). The V and J ends lost 6 bases and 1 base respectively, with 8 bases between them. The germline CDR1 and CDR2 sequences are SNHLY and FYNNEI. The CDR3 has 13 residues.

The rearrangement uses TRBV6-6 and TRBJ2-2; D might be TRBD1 (5 bases). V was cut by 4 bases and J by 6 bases, with 6 bases left in between. CDR3 size: 12 residues. Germline-derived CDR1 and CDR2 are MNHNY and SVGAGI (reference sequence). DNA for the CDR3: TGTGCCAGCAGTTTCAGGGCCGGGGAGCTGTTTTTT. Its protein product is CASSFRAGELFF.

V is TRBV4-3 and J is TRBJ2-3, with 10 bases identical to TRBD2. In germline, CDR1 is LGHNA, CDR2 YSLEER. V was pared by 0 bases and J by 2 bases, with 5 bases of the junction left unmatched. The CDR3 length is 17 residues. The CDR3, as DNA: TGCGCCAGCAGCCAAGAATGGCTAGCGGGGGCCACAGATACGCAGTATTTT. It codes for CASSQEWLAGATDTQYF.